Listed below are T cell receptor beta chains from one sample, sequenced in a study of pediatric ulcerative colitis. Profiling relied on immunoSEQ multiplex PCR, and the TCRdb table lists in-frame clones only, not all of them. The table has 10,000 to 12,000 clones, roughly 82% seen once; the top ten hold 3% to 5%. The sequenced sample consisted of gut tissue. The receptors here all came from a girl aged 5-17 years who was a control in a study of pediatric ulcerative colitis. Both conserved end residues are part of each CDR3. A D gene is named only where the DNA matches it firmly. Clone size, where shown, is once, few, many, or a class for clones that have expanded.

CASRPGTDTGELFF | TGTGCCAGCAGACCCGGGACAGACACCGGGGAGCTGTTTTTT | TRBD1 | TRBJ2-2 | NA | TRBV6-5
CASSVWKGGLYGYTF | TGTGCCAGCAGCGTATGGAAAGGAGGCCTCTATGGCTACACCTTC | NA | TRBJ1-2 | NA | TRBV9
CASTARRWGGHEQFF | TGTGCCAGCACCGCCCGACGTTGGGGGGGGCATGAGCAGTTCTTC | NA | TRBJ2-1 | NA | TRBV28
CASSLRQGQETQYF | TGTGCCAGCAGCTTGAGGCAGGGGCAAGAGACCCAGTACTTC | NA | TRBJ2-5 | NA | TRBV5-4
CASSMGQATYEQYF | TGTGCCAGTAGTATGGGACAGGCGACCTACGAGCAGTACTTC | TRBD1 | TRBJ2-7 | NA | TRBV19
CAISDAGTGVEEQYF | TGTGCCATCAGTGATGCCGGGACAGGGGTGGAAGAGCAGTACTTC | TRBD1 | TRBJ2-7 | NA | TRBV10-3
CASQDTGYSNQPQHF | TGTGCCAGTCAAGACACAGGTTATAGCAATCAGCCCCAGCATTTT | NA | TRBJ1-5 | NA | TRBV11-2
CASSQDLGLQAFF | TGCGCCAGCAGCCAAGATCTAGGGTTGCAGGCTTTCTTT | NA | TRBJ1-1 | few | TRBV4-1
CAWEKRAPLQYEQFF | TGTGCCTGGGAGAAGCGGGCCCCTCTGCAATATGAGCAGTTCTTC | NA | TRBJ2-1 | NA | TRBV30
CASRPVGGENQPQHF | TGTGCCAGCAGGCCTGTGGGGGGGGAGAATCAGCCCCAGCATTTT | NA | TRBJ1-5 | NA | TRBV6-6
CASSVGSASNQPQHF | TGTGCCAGCAGTGTAGGGTCAGCTAGCAATCAGCCCCAGCATTTT | NA | TRBJ1-5 | NA | TRBV2
CASSFRVDTGELFF | TGCGCCAGCAGCTTCAGGGTGGACACCGGGGAGCTGTTTTTT | NA | TRBJ2-2 | few | TRBV5-1
CASMGDSGNQPQHF | TGTGCCAGCATGGGGGACAGTGGGAATCAGCCCCAGCATTTT | TRBD1 | TRBJ1-5 | NA | TRBV2
CASSPGLAGEQYF | TGTGCCAGCAGCCCCGGACTAGCGGGGGAGCAGTACTTC | TRBD2 | TRBJ2-7 | NA | TRBV11-3
CASSHGPIQETQYF | TGTGCCAGCAGCCACGGACCCATACAAGAGACCCAGTACTTC | NA | TRBJ2-5 | NA | TRBV14
CATSRRGQNTEAFF | TGTGCCACCAGCAGACGAGGACAGAACACTGAAGCTTTCTTT | NA | TRBJ1-1 | NA | TRBV15
CASSLAPGGYNEQFF | TGCGCCAGCAGCTTGGCCCCCGGGGGCTACAATGAGCAGTTCTTC | NA | TRBJ2-1 | NA | TRBV5-1
CASSTSGRTDTQYF | TGTGCCAGTAGCACTAGCGGGAGGACCGATACGCAGTATTTT | TRBD2 | TRBJ2-3 | NA | TRBV19
CASSPGGQARGEQFF | TGTGCCAGCAGCCCCGGGGGACAAGCAAGGGGTGAGCAGTTCTTC | NA | TRBJ2-1 | once | TRBV6-5
CASSLTEYTGELFF | TGCGCCAGCAGCTTGACGGAATACACCGGGGAGCTGTTTTTT | NA | TRBJ2-2 | NA | TRBV5-1
CASSSGASPDTQYF | TGTGCCAGCAGCTCAGGGGCGTCCCCAGATACGCAGTATTTT | NA | TRBJ2-3 | NA | TRBV11-1
CASTTPKVGNQPQHF | TGTGCCAGTACCACTCCGAAGGTGGGGAATCAGCCCCAGCATTTT | NA | TRBJ1-5 | NA | TRBV19
CASSRQAKSETQYF | TGTGCCAGCAGCCGACAGGCCAAAAGCGAGACCCAGTACTTC | NA | TRBJ2-5 | NA | TRBV6-1
CASSHGTSPYNEQFF | TGTGCCAGCAGCCATGGTACCTCCCCGTACAATGAGCAGTTCTTC | NA | TRBJ2-1 | few | TRBV14
CASSPATSGYNEQFF | TGTGCCAGCAGCCCCGCGACTAGCGGGTACAATGAGCAGTTCTTC | TRBD2 | TRBJ2-1 | NA | TRBV11-2
CASSLSRDSYEQYF | TGTGCCAGCAGCCTTAGCCGGGATTCCTACGAGCAGTACTTC | NA | TRBJ2-7 | NA | TRBV7-2
CASSLVGGQTQYF | TGTGCCAGCAGCTTAGTAGGTGGGCAGACCCAGTACTTC | NA | TRBJ2-5 | NA | TRBV11-2
CASSLTGNQPQHF | TGTGCCAGCAGCCTGACAGGCAATCAGCCCCAGCATTTT | NA | TRBJ1-5 | NA | TRBV6-1
CAWTQGRGYEQYF | TGTGCCTGGACGCAGGGTCGTGGGTACGAGCAGTACTTC | NA | TRBJ2-7 | NA | TRBV30
CASSNKLAGFDIQYF | TGTGCCAGTAGTAATAAGCTAGCGGGGTTTGACATTCAGTACTTC | TRBD2 | TRBJ2-4 | NA | TRBV19
CASSLAPQGTNEQFF | TGTGCCAGCAGCTTAGCGCCCCAGGGAACCAATGAGCAGTTCTTC | NA | TRBJ2-1 | NA | TRBV7-8
CASSLGGIGRRGGKLFF | TGTGCCAGCAGTCTGGGGGGTATTGGTAGGAGAGGCGGAAAACTGTTTTTT | NA | TRBJ1-4 | NA | TRBV4-2
CATSRGASTEAFF | TGTGCCACCAGCAGAGGGGCCTCCACTGAAGCTTTCTTT | NA | TRBJ1-1 | NA | TRBV15
CASSSSGSVTGELFF | TGTGCCAGCAGTTCTAGCGGGAGTGTCACCGGGGAGCTGTTTTTT | TRBD2 | TRBJ2-2 | NA | TRBV7-6
CAITSGRASYNEQFF | TGTGCCATCACTAGCGGGAGGGCCTCCTACAATGAGCAGTTCTTC | TRBD2 | TRBJ2-1 | once | TRBV6-1
CAISGHRDTEAFF | TGTGCCATCAGTGGGCACAGGGACACTGAAGCTTTCTTT | NA | TRBJ1-1 | NA | TRBV10-3
CASSMSASYNEQFF | TGTGCCAGTAGTATGTCGGCTTCCTACAATGAGCAGTTCTTC | NA | TRBJ2-1 | NA | TRBV19
CASSLFVAGSYEQYF | TGTGCCAGCAGCTTGTTCGTGGCGGGGTCCTACGAGCAGTACTTC | NA | TRBJ2-7 | NA | TRBV5-5
CASSFGLTYEQYF | TGTGCCAGCAGTTTTGGGTTAACCTACGAGCAGTACTTC | NA | TRBJ2-7 | NA | TRBV28
CASSLGGQGGYGYTF | TGTGCCAGCAGCTTAGGGGGACAGGGAGGCTATGGCTACACCTTC | TRBD1 | TRBJ1-2 | few | TRBV7-9
CASSSPAGAEQYF | TGTGCCAGCAGCTCCCCGGCCGGGGCCGAGCAGTACTTC | NA | TRBJ2-7 | NA | TRBV6-1
CASSPTYPGRVGETQYF | TGTGCCAGCAGCCCGACTTATCCCGGGCGAGTAGGAGAGACCCAGTACTTC | NA | TRBJ2-5 | NA | TRBV6-4
CASSVEGHWDTQYF | TGTGCCAGCAGCGTAGAAGGTCATTGGGATACGCAGTATTTT | NA | TRBJ2-3 | NA | TRBV9
CASSLPGGRQETQYF | TGTGCCAGCAGTTTACCAGGGGGCCGGCAAGAGACCCAGTACTTC | TRBD1 | TRBJ2-5 | NA | TRBV28
CAISDGTSGTNEQFF | TGTGCCATCAGTGATGGGACTAGCGGGACCAATGAGCAGTTCTTC | TRBD2 | TRBJ2-1 | NA | TRBV10-3
CASSLEQPSYNEQFF | TGCGCCAGCAGCTTGGAGCAGCCCTCCTACAATGAGCAGTTCTTC | NA | TRBJ2-1 | NA | TRBV5-1